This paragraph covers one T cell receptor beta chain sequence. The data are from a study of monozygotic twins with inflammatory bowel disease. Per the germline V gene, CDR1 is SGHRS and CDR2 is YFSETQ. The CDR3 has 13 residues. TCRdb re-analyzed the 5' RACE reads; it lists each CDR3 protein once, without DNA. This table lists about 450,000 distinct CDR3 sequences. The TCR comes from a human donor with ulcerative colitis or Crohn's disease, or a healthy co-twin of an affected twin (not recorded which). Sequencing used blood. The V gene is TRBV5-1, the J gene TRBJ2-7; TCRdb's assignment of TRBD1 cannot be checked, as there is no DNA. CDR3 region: CASSLAGGGERYF.